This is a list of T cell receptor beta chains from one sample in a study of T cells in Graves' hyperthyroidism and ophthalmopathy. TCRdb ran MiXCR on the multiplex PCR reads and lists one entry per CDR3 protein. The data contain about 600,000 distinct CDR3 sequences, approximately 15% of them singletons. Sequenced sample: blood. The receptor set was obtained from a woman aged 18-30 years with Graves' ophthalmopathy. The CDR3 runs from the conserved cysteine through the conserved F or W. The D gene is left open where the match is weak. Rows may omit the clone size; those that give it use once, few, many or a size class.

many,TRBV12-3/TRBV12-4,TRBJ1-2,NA,CASSLGGGASNDYGYTF,TGTGCCAGCAGTTTAGGGGGGGGCGCGTCTAATGACTATGGCTACACCTTC
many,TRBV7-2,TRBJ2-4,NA,CASSPGAVAAKNIQYF,TGTGCCAGCAGCCCAGGCGCAGTAGCAGCCAAAAACATTCAGTACTTC
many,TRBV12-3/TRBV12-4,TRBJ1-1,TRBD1,CASSPRTGARTEAFF,TGTGCCAGCAGTCCCCGGACAGGGGCGAGGACTGAAGCTTTCTTT
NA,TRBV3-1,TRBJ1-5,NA,CASSQMAAGQPQHF,TGTGCCAGCAGCCAAATGGCGGCTGGCCAGCCCCAGCATTTT
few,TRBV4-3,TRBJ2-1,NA,CASSQGPVSYNEQFF,TGCGCCAGCAGCCAAGGTCCGGTTTCCTACAATGAGCAGTTCTTC
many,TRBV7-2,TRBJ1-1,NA,CASSLVPTAMNTEAFF,TGTGCCAGCAGCTTAGTTCCGACAGCCATGAACACTGAAGCTTTCTTT
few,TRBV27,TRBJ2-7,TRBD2,CASSPPGGRPFYEQYF,TGTGCCAGCAGTCCCCCGGGGGGGCGCCCCTTTTACGAGCAGTACTTC
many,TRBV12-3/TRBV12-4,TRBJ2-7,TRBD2,CASSLSTGGPYEQYF,TGTGCCAGCAGTTTATCGACGGGAGGTCCCTACGAGCAGTACTTC
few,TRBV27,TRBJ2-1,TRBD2,CASSLIGLAGGGRYNEQFF,TGTGCCAGCAGTTTAATAGGGCTAGCGGGCGGGGGGCGGTACAATGAGCAGTTCTTC
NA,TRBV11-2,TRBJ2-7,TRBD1,CASSQDRVGGHYEQYF,TGTGCCAGCAGCCAAGATCGGGTAGGGGGCCACTACGAGCAGTACTTC
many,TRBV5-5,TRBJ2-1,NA,CASSLKIQWRNEQFF,TGTGCCAGCAGCTTGAAAATACAGTGGAGGAATGAGCAGTTCTTC
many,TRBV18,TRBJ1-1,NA,CASLTYQGIEAFF,TGTGCCAGCCTCACTTACCAGGGGATTGAAGCTTTCTTT
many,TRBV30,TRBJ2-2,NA,CAWSVGPRGYEGELFF,TGTGCCTGGAGTGTGGGACCCCGGGGGTACGAGGGGGAGCTGTTTTTT
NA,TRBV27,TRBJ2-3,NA,CASSFYGGDTQYF,TGTGCCAGCAGTTTTTACGGTGGAGATACGCAGTATTTT
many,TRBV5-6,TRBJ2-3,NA,CASTVGPSVSTDTQYF,TGTGCCAGCACCGTGGGGCCTAGCGTCAGCACAGATACGCAGTATTTT
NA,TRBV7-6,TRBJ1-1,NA,CASSLGDASSNTEAFF,TGTGCCAGCAGCTTGGGGGACGCGTCCTCGAACACTGAAGCTTTCTTT
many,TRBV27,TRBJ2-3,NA,CASSFEEPFTDTQYF,TGTGCCAGCAGTTTCGAGGAGCCCTTCACAGATACGCAGTATTTT
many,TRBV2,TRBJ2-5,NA,CASSEWSGGGRETQYF,TGTGCCAGCAGTGAATGGTCAGGGGGTGGGAGGGAGACCCAGTACTTC
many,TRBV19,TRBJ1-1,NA,CASSISGETEAFF,TGTGCCAGTAGTATCTCCGGGGAGACTGAAGCTTTCTTT
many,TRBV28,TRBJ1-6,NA,CASSLLWAPLYNSPLHF,TGTGCCAGCAGTTTATTGTGGGCCCCTCTATATAATTCACCCCTCCACTTT
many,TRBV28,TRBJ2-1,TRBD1,CASSTPGQGANEQFF,TGTGCCAGCAGTACGCCGGGACAGGGGGCCAATGAGCAGTTCTTC
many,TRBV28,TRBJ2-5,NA,CASSQIRGRGGETQYF,TGTGCCAGCAGTCAGATCCGCGGACGGGGAGGAGAGACCCAGTACTTC
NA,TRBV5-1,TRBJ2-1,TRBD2,CASGLATSGGNEQFF,TGCGCCAGCGGTTTGGCCACTAGCGGGGGGAATGAGCAGTTCTTC
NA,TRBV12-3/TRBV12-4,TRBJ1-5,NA,CASSRGIPGQPQHF,TGTGCCAGCAGTAGGGGTATTCCGGGTCAGCCCCAGCATTTT
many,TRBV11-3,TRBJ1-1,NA,CASSLGLGGPNTEAFF,TGTGCCAGCAGTTTGGGATTAGGGGGACCGAACACTGAAGCTTTCTTT
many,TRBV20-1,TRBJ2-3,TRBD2,CSARDMGLPTDTQYF,TGCAGTGCTAGAGATATGGGACTACCCACAGATACGCAGTATTTT
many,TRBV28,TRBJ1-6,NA,CASSTTDSPLHF,TGTGCCAGCAGTACAACAGATTCACCCCTCCACTTT
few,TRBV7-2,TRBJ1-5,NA,CASSLVTGRNQPQHF,TGTGCCAGCAGCTTAGTCACAGGCCGCAATCAGCCCCAGCATTTT
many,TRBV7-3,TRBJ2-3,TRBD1,CASSRLGQGIDTQYF,TGTGCCAGCAGCCGCCTGGGACAGGGTATCGATACGCAGTATTTT
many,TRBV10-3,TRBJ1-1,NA,CAIFEGGETNTEAFF,TGTGCCATCTTCGAGGGTGGGGAGACGAACACTGAAGCTTTCTTT
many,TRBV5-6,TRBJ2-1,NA,CASSTQVYNEQFF,TGTGCCAGCAGCACACAGGTTTACAATGAGCAGTTCTTC
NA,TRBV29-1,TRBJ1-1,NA,CSVELSNTEAFF,TGCAGCGTTGAACTGTCTAACACTGAAGCTTTCTTT
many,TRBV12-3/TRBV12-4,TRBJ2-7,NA,CASTAVGGEQYF,TGTGCCAGCACCGCGGTTGGGGGCGAGCAGTACTTC
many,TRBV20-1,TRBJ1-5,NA,CSATERTGSNQPQHF,TGCAGTGCCACCGAGCGCACAGGAAGCAATCAGCCCCAGCATTTT
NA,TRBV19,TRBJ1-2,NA,CASNMGPDPSYGYTF,TGTGCCAGTAATATGGGGCCAGACCCCTCCTATGGCTACACCTTC
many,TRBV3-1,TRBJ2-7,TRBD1,CASSENPPGQGVYEQYF,TGTGCCAGCAGCGAAAACCCACCGGGACAGGGGGTATACGAGCAGTACTTC
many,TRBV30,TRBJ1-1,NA,CAWGRDTEAFF,TGTGCCTGGGGGAGGGACACTGAAGCTTTCTTT
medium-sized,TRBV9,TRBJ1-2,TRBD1,CASSLGGTGKGGYTF,TGTGCCAGCAGCCTAGGGGGGACAGGGAAGGGGGGCTACACCTTC
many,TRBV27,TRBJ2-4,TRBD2,CASSLSSSGRENIQYF,TGTGCCAGCAGTTTATCAAGTAGCGGGAGGGAAAACATTCAGTACTTC
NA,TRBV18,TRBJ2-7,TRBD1,CARSQGQTYEQYF,TGTGCCCGCTCACAGGGACAGACTTACGAGCAGTACTTC
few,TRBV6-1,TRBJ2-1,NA,CASSPDFREQFF,TGTGCCAGCAGCCCCGATTTCAGGGAGCAGTTCTTC
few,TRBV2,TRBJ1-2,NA,CASSDMTVAYGYTF,TGTGCCAGCAGTGATATGACAGTAGCCTATGGCTACACCTTC
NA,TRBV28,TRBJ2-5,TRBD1,CASSLQGAGIEIQYF,TGTGCCAGCAGTTTACAGGGGGCAGGAATAGAGATCCAGTACTTC
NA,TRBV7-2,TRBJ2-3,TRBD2,CASSFRLAGGGTDTQYF,TGTGCCAGCAGCTTCCGACTAGCGGGAGGGGGAACAGATACGCAGTATTTT
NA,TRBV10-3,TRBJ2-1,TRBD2,CAISDGLAGGSHSYNEQFF,TGTGCCATCAGTGATGGACTAGCGGGAGGATCCCACTCCTACAATGAGCAGTTCTTC
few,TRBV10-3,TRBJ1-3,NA,CAISEASGNTIYF,TGTGCCATCAGTGAGGCTTCTGGAAACACCATATATTTT
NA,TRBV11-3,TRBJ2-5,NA,CASSLGGLGFEETQYF,TGTGCCAGCAGCTTGGGGGGGCTGGGTTTTGAGGAGACCCAGTACTTC
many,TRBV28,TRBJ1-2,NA,CASSFGRDNYGYTF,TGTGCCAGCAGTTTTGGGCGGGACAATTATGGCTACACCTTC
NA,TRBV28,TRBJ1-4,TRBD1,CASSFQGAENQKLFF,TGTGCCAGCAGTTTCCAGGGGGCGGAGAATCAAAAACTGTTTTTT
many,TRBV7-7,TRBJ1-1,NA,CASSLEGLGDTEAFF,TGTGCTAGCAGCTTAGAGGGGCTTGGGGACACTGAAGCTTTCTTT